This section outlines one TCR beta chain sequence together with its context. Its matching antigen is unknown. Trimming at V came to 3 bases and at J to 4 bases, leaving 4 bases not matched to a gene. From germline, CDR1 is MNHEY and CDR2 SMNVEV (reference sequence). The CDR3 contains 14 residues. Sequencing used immunoSEQ multiplex PCR; TCRdb keeps in-frame clones, though not all of them. The profile covers some 48,000 clones, with about 83% appearing a single time and roughly 1.5% taken by the ten largest. The data are from a study of early stage breast cancer tumors. Study at large: Among about twelve ER+/PR+/HER2- tumors, eight were ductal, four lobular.

Overall study findings and caveats: Enriched TCRB sequences shared across patients were mostly commonly generated sequences.

Sequencing used blood. The source of this sequence is a person between 50 and 60 years old with breast cancer. V and J are TRBV27 and TRBJ2-3; TRBD2 matches 7 bases. The DNA for the CDR3 is TGTGCCAGCAGTTTTGGGGGGGACCCAGATACGCAGTATTTT. Amino acid sequence: CASSFGGDPDTQYF.